The next 21 T cell receptor beta chains were all read from a single sample in a study of cytomegalovirus exposure and HLA in healthy donors. PCR was performed using 60 Vbeta and 13 Jbeta primers. Clones were read by immunoSEQ multiplex PCR, and TCRdb kept only the in-frame ones, dropping some. The data contain approximately 73,000 clones, over 55% of them singletons. The sequenced sample consisted of PBMCs. All receptors derive from a man in his thirties or forties in good health and CMV-seropositive.

The J gene is TRBJ2-7, the V gene TRBV6-1; D possibly corresponds to TRBD2 (6 bases). Germline V gene lookup returns CDR1 MNHNS and CDR2 SASEGT. This CDR3 is 15 amino acids long. The V end was cut by 7 bases, the J end by 2 bases, with 18 bases between. CDR3 sequence reads: CASNSGTQLTYEQYF. The CDR3 DNA reads as TGTGCCAGCAACTCCGGGACTCAACTCACCTACGAGCAGTACTTC.

The chain is built from TRBV6-5 and TRBJ1-6; TRBD1 is a possible D gene (5 bases). The V gene's germline CDR1 is MNHEY and CDR2 SVGAGI. V shed 7 bases and J shed 3 bases, with 10 bases lying between them. The CDR3 loop spans 14 amino acids. This CDR3 reads CASTTTDYNSPLHF. The CDR3 DNA reads TGTGCCAGCACCACGACAGACTATAATTCACCCCTCCACTTT.

The CDR3 sequence: CASSGTSGEVGEQFF. CDR3 in DNA: TGTGCCAGCAGTGGGACTAGCGGGGAAGTCGGTGAGCAGTTCTTC. This chain links TRBV6-6 with TRBJ2-1; TRBD2 agrees at 13 bases. CDR3 length: 15 amino acids. Per germline, CDR1 MNHNY and CDR2 SVGAGI (reference sequence). V was clipped by 5 bases and J by 9 bases; unmatched bases: 7.

This chain joins TRBV7-9 and TRBJ1-1; the D is unclear. Looked up from germline, CDR1 is SEHNR and CDR2 is FQNEAQ (reference sequence). This CDR3 has 15 residues. Trimming shortened V by 5 bases and J by 1 base, and 14 bases separated the two germline ends. The CDR3 region is CASSVRETGNTEAFF. The CDR3 DNA reads as TGTGCCAGCAGCGTGAGGGAAACCGGGAACACTGAAGCTTTCTTT. The variable domain in full, completed from reference TRBV7-9 and TRBJ1-1, reads DTGVSQNPRHKITKRGQNVTFRCDPISEHNRLYWYRQTLGQGPEFLTYFQNEAQLEKSRLLSDRFSAERPKGSFSTLEIQRTEQGDSAMYLCASSVRETGNTEAFFGQGTRLTVV.

This CDR3 reads CASSLAGVRNEQFF. CDR3 DNA sequence: TGTGCCAGCAGCTTAGCGGGAGTCAGGAATGAGCAGTTCTTC. The rearrangement uses TRBV11-2 and TRBJ2-1; weak D call: TRBD2 (6 bases). CDR3 length equals 14 residues. Germline values: CDR1 SGHAT, CDR2 FQNNGV. Trimming took off 1 base at V and 7 bases at J, with 11 bases between the two ends.

The chain joins TRBV5-6 to TRBJ2-7; D is unresolved. V shed 0 bases and J shed 0 bases, with 10 bases lying between them. The CDR3 spans 15 residues. Germline loops: CDR1 SGHDT, CDR2 YYEEEE. CDR3 amino acids: CASSLAGTNSYEQYF. The CDR3, as DNA: TGTGCCAGCAGCTTGGCAGGCACAAACTCCTACGAGCAGTACTTC.

The J gene is TRBJ2-2, the V gene TRBV5-1; a possible D gene is TRBD2 (6 bases). This CDR3 has 16 amino acids. Trimming shortened V by 4 bases and J by 0 bases, and 13 bases separated the two germline ends. The germline V gene encodes CDR1 SGHRS and CDR2 YFSETQ. The CDR3 coding sequence is TGCGCCAGCAGCCCCGAGGGACTTTCGAACACCGGGGAGCTGTTTTTT. It encodes CASSPEGLSNTGELFF.

The V and J genes are TRBV11-2 and TRBJ2-5; 8 positions match TRBD2. CDR1 SGHAT and CDR2 FQNNGV come from the germline V gene. CDR3 length: 13 amino acids. V trimming: 3 bases; J trimming: 5 bases; junction bases outside the gene matches: 2. CDR3 sequence: CASSFGRVETQYF. Here the CDR3 DNA reads TGTGCCAGCAGCTTCGGGAGGGTGGAGACCCAGTACTTC.

The chain employs TRBV19 and TRBJ2-2; 8 bases are a match to TRBD1. Germline trimming cut 3 bases from V and 10 bases from J; bases unmatched to any gene: 10. Per germline, CDR1 LNHDA and CDR2 SQIVND (reference sequence). The CDR3 runs 15 residues. CDR3 sequence (DNA): TGTGCCAGTAGTATCCAGGGGGCTATTCTCAAGGAGCTGTTTTTT. Its translation is CASSIQGAILKELFF. The whole variable domain, remainder taken from reference TRBV19 and TRBJ2-2, is DGGITQSPKYLFRKEGQNVTLSCEQNLNHDAMYWYRQDPGQGLRLIYYSQIVNDFQKGDIAEGYSVSREKKESFPLTVTSAQKNPTAFYLCASSIQGAILKELFFGEGSRLTVL.

CDR3 sequence reads: CASSEASGKASVSFYEQYF. The CDR3 DNA reads TGTGCCAGCAGTGAAGCAAGCGGTAAAGCATCTGTTAGTTTCTACGAGCAGTACTTC. The chain has TRBV6-1 and TRBJ2-7; D is perhaps TRBD2 (5 bases). V lost 0 bases and J 3 bases, leaving 24 bases between the germline ends. CDR3 length: 19 residues. Germline CDR1 MNHNS, CDR2 SASEGT.

This clone was found a few times. The rearrangement joins TRBV11-3 to TRBJ2-7, with 14 positions matching TRBD2. The CDR3 runs 15 residues. Germline V gives CDR1 SGHNT, CDR2 YENEEA. The trim removed 7 bases at V and 4 bases at J, leaving 6 bases unmatched. The CDR3 here is CASTPGLAGEYEQYF. The CDR3 coding sequence is TGTGCCAGCACCCCGGGACTAGCGGGAGAGTACGAGCAGTACTTC.

The table lists this clone with a few counts. The chain carries TRBV18 and TRBJ1-2; possibly TRBD1 for D (5 bases). CDR3 size: 15 residues. V was cut by 3 bases and J by 4 bases, with 15 bases left in between. Germline CDR1 is KGHSH and CDR2 is LQKENI. The CDR3 nucleotides read TGTGCCAGCTCACCCCCGGCCAGGGCACTCTATGGCTACACCTTC. Encoded protein: CASSPPARALYGYTF. The full variable domain, in which reference TRBV18 and TRBJ1-2 provide the parts outside the CDR3, is NAGVMQNPRHLVRRRGQEARLRCSPMKGHSHVYWYRQLPEEGLKFMVYLQKENIIDESGMPKERFSAEFPKEGPSILRIQQVVRGDSAAYFCASSPPARALYGYTFGSGTRLTVV.

The chain is built from TRBV27 and TRBJ2-1; a possible D gene is TRBD2 (6 bases). Deletions cut 4 bases from V and 6 bases from J, with 10 bases between. The CDR3 consists of 13 residues. CDR1 MNHEY and CDR2 SMNVEV come from the germline V gene (reference sequence). CDR3 in amino acids: CASSSGTFNEQFF. DNA of the CDR3: TGTGCCAGCAGTTCTGGGACTTTCAATGAGCAGTTCTTC.

J is TRBJ1-4 and V is TRBV27, with a tentative D call TRBD1 (6 bases). The germline V and J ends were trimmed by 0 bases and 8 bases, with 13 bases remaining between them. CDR1 is MNHEY, CDR2 SMNVEV, per germline (reference sequence). The CDR3 totals 15 residues. As DNA, the CDR3 is TGTGCCAGCAGTTTATCAGCAGGGGCAAGGGAAAAACTGTTTTTT. Encoded protein: CASSLSAGAREKLFF.

CDR3 sequence (DNA): TGTGCCAGCAGAGCACGACAGGGGATGGACACCGGGGAGCTGTTTTTT. It is translated as CASRARQGMDTGELFF. V is TRBV9 and J is TRBJ2-2, with 8 bases aligning to TRBD1. The CDR3 has 16 residues. V lost 5 bases to trimming and J lost 3 bases; unmatched junction nucleotides: 9. Germline CDR1 and CDR2: SGDLS and YYNGEE.

The genes are TRBV15 and TRBJ2-7; D is unclear. Trimming stripped 3 bases from V and 5 bases from J, with 11 bases between. This CDR3 has 13 residues. The germline V gene has CDR1 LNHNV and CDR2 YYDKDF (reference sequence). In DNA, the CDR3 is TGTGCCACCAGCAGTAGAGTAGCCCACGAGCAGTACTTC. Residues: CATSSRVAHEQYF.

CDR3 sequence reads: CASSPPNQGAGQPQHF. The CDR3 coding sequence is TGTGCCAGCTCACCACCGAACCAGGGGGCAGGGCAGCCCCAGCATTTT. The chain links TRBV18 to TRBJ1-5; 8 bases are shared with TRBD1. The CDR3 extends over 16 amino acids. CDR1 and CDR2 from the germline V gene are KGHSH and LQKENI. V lost 0 bases and J lost 7; bases outside the gene matches: 8.

The chain is built from TRBV6-5 and TRBJ2-1; 13 nucleotides line up with TRBD2. The germline V gene encodes CDR1 MNHEY and CDR2 SVGAGI. Trimming took 8 bases from V and 5 from J; bases not matched to a gene: 6. This CDR3 is 15 amino acids long. This CDR3 reads CASCILAGGDNEQFF. The CDR3, as DNA: TGTGCCAGCTGCATACTAGCGGGGGGGGACAATGAGCAGTTCTTC.

This chain links TRBV28 with TRBJ2-7, with D hard to call. This CDR3 has 11 residues. In germline, CDR1 is MDHEN, CDR2 SYDVKM. V lost 5 bases and J lost 4, with 6 bases in between. The CDR3 sequence is CASSPQYEQYF. The CDR3 nucleotides are TGTGCCAGCAGTCCCCAGTACGAGCAGTACTTC.

This clone was seen a handful of times. The V call is TRBV7-9, the J call TRBJ2-2; weak D call: TRBD1 (6 bases). V shed 2 bases and J shed 4 bases, with 11 bases lying between them. The CDR3 covers 15 residues. CDR1 is SEHNR and CDR2 is FQNEAQ in the germline V gene (reference sequence). CDR3 sequence: CASSLQQGTTGELFF. The CDR3 nucleotides read TGTGCCAGCAGCTTACAACAGGGCACCACCGGGGAGCTGTTTTTT. Drawing the rest from reference TRBV7-9 and TRBJ2-2, the complete variable domain is DTGVSQNPRHKITKRGQNVTFRCDPISEHNRLYWYRQTLGQGPEFLTYFQNEAQLEKSRLLSDRFSAERPKGSFSTLEIQRTEQGDSAMYLCASSLQQGTTGELFFGEGSRLTVL.

This clone was seen a handful of times. The chain carries TRBV11-3 and TRBJ1-1, with 8 bases identical to TRBD1. The V gene end was trimmed by 5 bases and the J gene end by 4 bases; junction bases not matched to a gene: 12. Germline V gene lookup returns CDR1 SGHNT and CDR2 YENEEA. The CDR3 consists of 16 residues. In DNA, the CDR3 is TGTGCCAGCAGCCCGGGACAGGTATATGAGATCACTGAAGCTTTCTTT. This translates into CASSPGQVYEITEAFF. Combining the CDR3 with reference TRBV11-3 and TRBJ1-1 gives the whole variable domain EAGVVQSPRYKIIEKKQPVAFWCNPISGHNTLYWYLQNLGQGPELLIRYENEEAVDDSQLPKDRFSAERLKGVDSTLKIQPAELGDSAVYLCASSPGQVYEITEAFFGQGTRLTVV.